This is a list of T cell receptor beta chains from one sample in a study of blood T cell repertoires in COVID-19. Sequenced by immunoSEQ multiplex PCR; TCRdb stores in-frame clones only, minus some. The repertoire has about 160,000 clones, approximately 92% of them found once; the top ten carry roughly 4.8%. The sequenced sample was peripheral blood. These receptors were collected from a man aged 25 to 40 with COVID-19, enrolled during active disease. Both conserved end residues are part of each CDR3. A D gene is named only where the DNA matches it firmly. Part of the rows lack a size; the others show once, few, many or a class for expanded clones.

j_gene | v_gene | d_gene | abundance | CDR3nt | CDR3aa
TRBJ1-5 | TRBV28 | TRBD1 | - | TGTGCCAGCAGTTTATTTCCAACACAGGGGTCCCCGGGGCCCCAGCATTTT | CASSLFPTQGSPGPQHF
TRBJ2-5 | TRBV11-2 | - | - | TGTGCCAGCAGCTCATTTGCGACAGATAGAAAAGAGACCCAGTACTTC | CASSSFATDRKETQYF
TRBJ1-1 | TRBV11-2 | TRBD1 | - | TGTGCCAGCAGCCGGGACAGGGTGAACACTGAAGCTTTCTTT | CASSRDRVNTEAFF
TRBJ2-1 | TRBV9 | TRBD2 | once | TGTGCCAGCAGTCGGGGCGGGAGCTCCTACAATGAGCAGTTCTTC | CASSRGGSSYNEQFF
TRBJ2-7 | TRBV19 | TRBD2 | - | TGTGCCAGTAGTGCTAGCGGGAGTTGGTCCTACGAGCAGTACTTC | CASSASGSWSYEQYF
TRBJ1-1 | TRBV5-8 | TRBD1 | - | TGTGCCAGCAGCTTGTATTCTGGGACAGGGTTGGTGGGCACTGAAGCTTTCTTT | CASSLYSGTGLVGTEAFF
TRBJ1-6 | TRBV7-2 | TRBD1 | - | TGTGCCAGCAGCGCTAGACAGGGGGGGACTAATTCACCCCTCCACTTT | CASSARQGGTNSPLHF
TRBJ2-7 | TRBV5-4 | - | - | TGTGCCAGCAGGTTGGCGCCCGCGAACGAGCAGTACTTC | CASRLAPANEQYF
TRBJ2-1 | TRBV28 | TRBD2 | - | TGTGCCAGCAGTTCGACTAGCGGGAGGGCGAATGAGCAGTTCTTC | CASSSTSGRANEQFF
TRBJ2-7 | TRBV11-2 | - | - | TGTGCCAGCAGCTTATCCTCGTACGAGCAGTACTTC | CASSLSSYEQYF
TRBJ2-5 | TRBV5-1 | - | - | TGCGCCAGCAGCTTGGGATATACTCAAGAGACCCAGTACTTC | CASSLGYTQETQYF
TRBJ1-2 | TRBV2 | TRBD1 | - | TGTGCCAGCAGCCCTAGGGGGCCCTTCAACTATGGCTACACCTTC | CASSPRGPFNYGYTF
TRBJ1-1 | TRBV18 | TRBD1 | - | TGTGCCAGCTCACCCAACGAAGGGACAGACACTGAAGCTTTCTTT | CASSPNEGTDTEAFF
TRBJ1-2 | TRBV29-1 | - | - | TGCAGCGTCGCCCGGGGGAACTATGGCTACACCTTC | CSVARGNYGYTF
TRBJ1-1 | TRBV7-6 | - | - | TGTGCCAGCAGCTTAGTTCAGGATATAGGGGATGAAGCTTTCTTT | CASSLVQDIGDEAFF
TRBJ1-2 | TRBV5-1 | TRBD1 | - | TGCGCCAGCAGCTTCGGACAGGGGGCCAACGGCTACACCTTC | CASSFGQGANGYTF
TRBJ2-3 | TRBV28 | TRBD1 | - | TGTGCCAGCAGTACAGGGGCAGATACGCAGTATTTT | CASSTGADTQYF
TRBJ2-1 | TRBV7-8 | TRBD2 | - | TGTGCCAGCAGCCCGGGACTAGCGGGGAGTAGTATATCCTACAATGAGCAGTTCTTC | CASSPGLAGSSISYNEQFF
TRBJ2-6 | TRBV2 | - | - | TGTGCCAGCAGTGATAAGAGGGCTGGGGCCAACGTCCTGACTTTC | CASSDKRAGANVLTF
TRBJ1-1 | TRBV11-2 | - | - | TGTGCCAGCAGCTTTCCTAGGGGAGGGGAGACTGAAGCTTTCTTT | CASSFPRGGETEAFF
TRBJ2-1 | TRBV7-9 | - | - | TGTGCCAGCAGCCTGGACTTTCGTAATGAGCAGTTCTTC | CASSLDFRNEQFF
TRBJ1-6 | TRBV9 | TRBD1 | - | TGTGCCAGCAGCGTAGGAAGGGGGCCTTATAATTCACCCCTCCACTTT | CASSVGRGPYNSPLHF
TRBJ1-6 | TRBV7-3 | - | - | TGTGCCAGCAGCTTGGACAGCTATTCACCCCTCCACTTT | CASSLDSYSPLHF
TRBJ2-5 | TRBV18 | - | - | TGTGCCAGCTCACCACCGCACCGGGGGTTTTTGGAGACCCAGTACTTC | CASSPPHRGFLETQYF
TRBJ1-5 | TRBV19 | - | - | TGTGCCAGTAGTATAGGCCTATATAGCAATCAGCCCCAGCATTTT | CASSIGLYSNQPQHF
TRBJ1-6 | TRBV19 | - | - | TGTGCCAGTAGGACTCAGGGAAACTCACCCCTCCACTTT | CASRTQGNSPLHF
TRBJ2-5 | TRBV9 | - | - | TGTGCCAGCAGCCCCCGCCCAAGCGGGACCCAGTACTTC | CASSPRPSGTQYF
TRBJ1-1 | TRBV6-6 | - | - | TGTGCCAGCAGTTACGTGGCCGGGGGCACTGAAGCTTTCTTT | CASSYVAGGTEAFF
TRBJ2-6 | TRBV19 | - | - | TGTGCCAGTAGTATTAGTCATTTTGGGGCCAACGTCCTGACTTTC | CASSISHFGANVLTF
TRBJ2-3 | TRBV2 | - | - | TGTGCCAGCAGTGGGTCCAGGAGCACAGATACGCAGTATTTT | CASSGSRSTDTQYF
TRBJ2-2 | TRBV19 | TRBD2 | - | TGTGCCAGTAGTATAGTCGGGGGGGTCACCGGGGAGCTGTTTTTT | CASSIVGGVTGELFF
TRBJ2-1 | TRBV5-5 | TRBD2 | - | TGTGCCAGCAGCTTGGGACTAGCGGGATACAATGAGCAGTTCTTC | CASSLGLAGYNEQFF
TRBJ2-7 | TRBV7-2 | - | - | TGTGCCAGCAGCTTAGGTGTCTACAGGGAGAACGAGCAGTACTTC | CASSLGVYRENEQYF
TRBJ1-5 | TRBV4-3 | - | - | TGCGCCAGCAGCCAAGGTCGTTATCAGCCCCAGCATTTT | CASSQGRYQPQHF
TRBJ1-1 | TRBV11-2 | - | - | TGTGCCAGCAGCATAAGTCAGGGTCTAACTGAAGCTTTCTTT | CASSISQGLTEAFF
TRBJ1-5 | TRBV5-4 | - | - | TGTGCCAGCAGCGCGGGAACTAATCAGCCCCAGCATTTT | CASSAGTNQPQHF
TRBJ1-2 | TRBV9 | - | - | TGTGCCAGCAGCCCCCAGACAGACTATGGCTACACCTTC | CASSPQTDYGYTF
TRBJ2-3 | TRBV30 | TRBD2 | - | TGTGCCTGGAGTCCCACTAGCGGGGGGGCCCCAGATACGCAGTATTTT | CAWSPTSGGAPDTQYF
TRBJ1-1 | TRBV9 | - | - | TGTGCCAGCAGCGCAGTGGGCTGGGGCAGCCTGAACACTGAAGCTTTCTTT | CASSAVGWGSLNTEAFF
TRBJ2-3 | TRBV4-2 | TRBD2 | - | TGTGCCAGCAGCCAGGCACTAGCGGGGATCACAGATACGCAGTATTTT | CASSQALAGITDTQYF
TRBJ2-3 | TRBV27 | - | - | TGTGCCAGCAGTTTAGTAGCGGCCACACGAGGGGATACGCAGTATTTT | CASSLVAATRGDTQYF
TRBJ2-1 | TRBV7-9 | - | - | TGTGCCAGCAGCCCCCCCGGAGGAGGTTGGAATGAGCAGTTCTTC | CASSPPGGGWNEQFF
TRBJ2-4 | TRBV9 | - | - | TGTGCCAGCAGCGTAGCTTGGGCCCCCAAAAACATTCAGTACTTC | CASSVAWAPKNIQYF
TRBJ1-1 | TRBV6-5 | - | - | TGTGCCAGCAGTTACACCGGGAGACTTGAAGCTTTCTTT | CASSYTGRLEAFF
TRBJ2-7 | TRBV7-9 | TRBD1 | once | TGTGCCAGCAGCCTAAACACAGGGGGCGGCTGGTCTCCTACCTACGAGCAGTACTTC | CASSLNTGGGWSPTYEQYF
TRBJ2-3 | TRBV5-1 | TRBD2 | once | TGCGCCAGCAGCATCAGGACTAGCGGATTCACAGATACGCAGTATTTT | CASSIRTSGFTDTQYF
TRBJ2-2 | TRBV4-2 | - | - | TGTGCCAGCAGCCAATCCCCAGGGGAGCTGTTTTTT | CASSQSPGELFF
TRBJ2-7 | TRBV11-2 | - | - | TGTGCCAGCAGCGACCCGGGGTACAGGGGGGGAGAGCAGTACTTC | CASSDPGYRGGEQYF
TRBJ1-5 | TRBV7-2 | TRBD1 | - | TGTGCCAGCAGCCCTACCCGAGCAGGGGGCACTCAGCCCCAGCATTTT | CASSPTRAGGTQPQHF
TRBJ2-7 | TRBV28 | TRBD2 | - | TGTGCCAGCAGTTTACTAGCGGGAGACGAGCAGTACTTC | CASSLLAGDEQYF
TRBJ2-6 | TRBV7-3 | TRBD1 | - | TGTGCCAGCAGCTGGACAGGGGGCTCCACTGGGGCCAACGTCCTGACTTTC | CASSWTGGSTGANVLTF
TRBJ1-1 | TRBV4-2 | - | - | TGTGCCAGCGGGCGTGAAGAGACTGAAGCTTTCTTT | CASGREETEAFF
TRBJ2-7 | TRBV29-1 | - | once | TGCAGCGTTGAACCTGGACAGCCACCCTACGAGCAGTACTTC | CSVEPGQPPYEQYF
TRBJ2-7 | TRBV19 | - | - | TGTGCCAGTAGGAGAGACAGCTCCTACGAGCAGTACTTC | CASRRDSSYEQYF
TRBJ2-2 | TRBV6-4 | - | - | TGTGCCAGCAGCCGGAGCGGCGGGGACACCGGGGAGCTGTTTTTT | CASSRSGGDTGELFF
TRBJ2-1 | TRBV4-2 | - | - | TGTGCCAGCAGCCAAGGACCTGGTAGCTATGAGCAGTTCTTC | CASSQGPGSYEQFF
TRBJ2-7 | TRBV3-1/TRBV3-2 | - | - | TGTGCCAGCAGCCAAACCGGGATTCCGACGGGGGAGCAGTACTTC | CASSQTGIPTGEQYF
TRBJ1-5 | TRBV19 | TRBD1 | - | TGTGCCAGTCGACATACGACAGGGGGAACGTCGGGTCAGCCCCAGCATTTT | CASRHTTGGTSGQPQHF
TRBJ1-2 | TRBV7-2 | TRBD1 | - | TGTGCCAGCAGCTTATTGGACAGGGAAATCACCCCTCGCTATGGCTACACCTTC | CASSLLDREITPRYGYTF